These 31 T cell receptor beta chains were all obtained from the same sample, sequenced in a study of molecular identifiers for immune sequencing clone quantification. TCRdb passed the PCR reads through MiXCR, listing each CDR3 protein once. The sample lists more than 550,000 distinct CDR3 sequences; about 25% were seen once. Sequencing was done on a sample of naive CD8+ T cells from blood, with Jurkat cell RNA spiked in. As to subset: FACS-sorted CD8+CD4-CCR7+CD45RA+ naive T cells. The receptors stem from a human donor in good health. Some libraries in this study had Jurkat cell RNA spiked in.

The table lists this clonotype with many counts. This chain links TRBV20-1 with TRBJ1-5; the D gene is possibly TRBD1 (5 bases). The CDR3 spans 14 residues. CDR1 and CDR2 from the germline V gene are DFQATT and SNEGSKA (reference sequence). Trimming left V 3 bases short and J 4 bases short, with 13 bases between. CDR3 DNA sequence: TGCAGTGCTAGGGGGGGTCAGGGTAATCAGCCCCAGCATTTT. It yields the protein CSARGGQGNQPQHF.

Details on this clonotype: A much larger clone differs by one base, so this may be a read error. The chain carries TRBV12-3 or TRBV12-4 and TRBJ2-5; D remains unclear. The V gene lost 4 bases and the J gene lost 2 bases, with 8 bases spanning the gap. The CDR3 contains 13 residues. CDR3 sequence reads: CASSSSMQETQYF. CDR3 DNA: TGTGCCAGCAGTTCCTCCATGCAAGAGACCCAGTACTTC.

This clonotype was picked up many times. The chain links TRBV7-8 to TRBJ2-5; D unclear. With 6 bases removed from V and 3 bases from J, the gap between germline ends came to 14 bases. The CDR3 is made up of 14 amino acids. Germline V CDR1 and CDR2: SGHVS, FQNEAQ. CDR3 protein: CASSFGSEEETQYF. The DNA of the CDR3 is TGTGCCAGCAGTTTTGGGTCCGAGGAAGAGACCCAGTACTTC.

V is TRBV9 and J is TRBJ1-1; D might be TRBD1 (5 bases). Germline CDR1 is SGDLS and CDR2 is YYNGEE. V lost 4 bases, J lost 3 bases, and 22 bases lay in between. This CDR3 has 17 residues. The CDR3 nucleotides read TGTGCCAGCAGCCCCTACCCAGCACAGGACCAGTACACTGAAGCTTTCTTT. Its translation: CASSPYPAQDQYTEAFF.

The V call is TRBV12-3 or TRBV12-4, the J call TRBJ1-5; 7 nucleotides align to TRBD1. Germline trimming cut 6 bases from V and 6 bases from J; bases unmatched to any gene: 8. This CDR3 is 14 amino acids long. For the CDR3, the DNA is TGTGCCAGCAGCCACAGACAGGGCAGTCAGCCCCAGCATTTT. It encodes CASSHRQGSQPQHF.

This clonotype was seen once. One end of the junction is discordant with germline, which a read error may explain. This chain links TRBV4-1 with TRBJ2-5; no definite D call. Looked up from germline, CDR1 is MGHRA and CDR2 is YSYEKL. The CDR3 sequence is 14 residues long. The CDR3 coding sequence is TGCGCCAGCAGCCAAGAATTGTACCAAGAGACCCCGTACTTC. Residues: CASSQELYQETPYF.

The chain employs TRBV7-7 and TRBJ2-5; D might be TRBD2 (6 bases). This CDR3 region has 14 residues. Germline CDR1 SSHAT, CDR2 FNYEAQ (reference sequence). V dropped 5 bases and J dropped 9 bases, with 19 bases sitting between them. The DNA for the CDR3 is TGTGCCAGCAGCCCGACTAGTCCTCTCGAGGCCCAGTACTTC. Its protein is CASSPTSPLEAQYF.

The chain uses TRBV7-9 and TRBJ2-1; 7 positions agree with TRBD1. Germline loops: CDR1 SEHNR, CDR2 FQNEAQ (reference sequence). This CDR3 is 14 amino acids long. V gave up 1 base and J gave up 6 bases; unmatched junction bases: 3. CDR3 amino acids: CASSLEAGGNEQFF. CDR3 bases: TGTGCCAGCAGCTTAGAGGCAGGGGGCAATGAGCAGTTCTTC.

This clonotype was seen at least ten times. The chain has TRBV30 and TRBJ2-6; D is unresolved. The length of the CDR3 is 14 residues. Germline CDR1 is GTSNPN and CDR2 is SVGIG (reference sequence). Trimming took off 3 bases at V and 3 bases at J, with 9 bases between the two ends. CDR3 nucleotide sequence: TGTGCCTGGAGCCCAGATGGTGGGGCCAACGTCCTGACTTTC. This sequence encodes CAWSPDGGANVLTF.

This clonotype was found many times. This chain uses TRBV6-2 or TRBV6-3 with TRBJ2-3; D unclear. Germline V gives CDR1 MNHEY, CDR2 SVGEGT. Between the trimmed V and J ends, which lost 2 bases and 0 bases, there was a span of 6 bases. The CDR3 is made up of 14 amino acids. The CDR3 region is CASSYLPSTDTQYF. The CDR3 region has the DNA TGTGCCAGCAGTTACCTTCCTAGCACAGATACGCAGTATTTT.

This clonotype was counted at least ten times. The rearrangement links TRBV7-9 to TRBJ1-1; 8 nucleotides line up with TRBD1. With 5 bases clipped from V and 3 bases from J, the junction kept 5 bases outside the gene matches. CDR3 length: 14 amino acids. Germline values: CDR1 SEHNR, CDR2 FQNEAQ (reference sequence). CDR3 sequence: CASSPRDRYTEAFF. CDR3 DNA: TGTGCCAGCAGCCCCAGGGACAGGTACACTGAAGCTTTCTTT.

The gene calls are TRBV27 and TRBJ2-5; D might be TRBD2 (6 bases). V lost 5 bases and J lost 5, with 18 bases in between. CDR3 length: 15 amino acids. Germline lookup yields CDR1 MNHEY and CDR2 SMNVEV (reference sequence). CDR3 sequence (DNA): TGTGCCAGCAGTGCGGGGTCCCTAGCCTCGGAGACCCAGTACTTC. Its protein product is CASSAGSLASETQYF.

This clonotype was seen repeatedly, ten times or more. V usage is TRBV7-2 and J usage is TRBJ2-1; 8 bases are a match to TRBD2. Germline V gene sequence: CDR1 SGHTA, CDR2 FQGNSA. CDR3 length: 18 residues. With 4 bases clipped from V and 6 bases from J, the junction kept 17 bases outside the gene matches. The CDR3 sequence is CASSSRRGGREARNEQFF. As DNA, the CDR3 is TGTGCCAGCAGCTCGCGCCGGGGGGGCAGGGAGGCTCGCAATGAGCAGTTCTTC. The full variable domain, rest sourced from reference TRBV7-2 and TRBJ2-1, is GAGVSQSPSNKVTEKGKDVELRCDPISGHTALYWYRQSLGQGLEFLIYFQGNSAPDKSGLPSDRFSAERTGGSVSTLTIQRTQQEDSAVYLCASSSRRGGREARNEQFFGPGTRLTVL.

About this clonotype: This likely comes from a read error, as the CDR3 has no conserved phenylalanine or tryptophan at its end. The rearrangement uses TRBV4-2 and TRBJ2-7, with D possibly TRBD1 on 6 matching bases. CDR1 is LGHNA and CDR2 is YNFKEQ in the germline V gene. There are 17 residues in the CDR3. V was pared by 1 base and J by 5 bases, with 21 bases between. The CDR3 loop is CASSQAATGLSRDEQYS. CDR3 DNA sequence: TGTGCCAGCAGCCAAGCAGCTACAGGGCTTTCGAGGGACGAGCAGTACTCC.

On this clonotype itself: This may stem from a read error, because a much larger clone lies one nucleotide away. The CDR3 reads CSVTVAGVRNF. The DNA for the CDR3 is TGCAGCGTTACCGTGGCGGGAGTACGAAATTTT. The V call is TRBV29-1, the J call TRBJ2-3; 7 bases line up with TRBD2. This CDR3 region has 11 residues. Germline values: CDR1 SQVTM, CDR2 ANQGSEA.

This clonotype was found many times. V usage is TRBV24-1 and J usage is TRBJ2-3; D gene ambiguous. Germline V gene sequence: CDR1 KGHDR, CDR2 SFDVKD. Trimming left V 7 bases short and J 0 bases short, with 7 bases between. The CDR3 runs to 13 residues. The CDR3 DNA is TGTGCCACCAGGGCGGACAGCACAGATACGCAGTATTTT. Its translation: CATRADSTDTQYF.

CDR3 sequence: CASSLLTGPDTQYF. CDR3 bases: TGTGCCAGCAGTTTACTCACGGGGCCAGATACGCAGTATTTT. The chain couples TRBV12-3 or TRBV12-4 to TRBJ2-3; perhaps D is TRBD1 or TRBD2 (5 bases each). CDR3 length: 14 amino acids. V lost 2 bases and J lost 4, with 10 bases in between.

Only one count was recorded for this clonotype. A read error is possible here, since a much larger clone lies one base away. The J gene is TRBJ2-7, the V gene TRBV5-6; 7 bases are a match to TRBD1. In germline, CDR1 is SGHDT, CDR2 YYEEEE. This CDR3 is 14 amino acids long. The CDR3 region has the DNA TGTGCCAGCAGCGTGGGACAGCCCTCCTACAAGCAGTACTTC. It yields the protein CASSVGQPSYKQYF.

This clonotype was seen ten or more times. V is TRBV5-1 and J is TRBJ2-7, with 7 bases that match TRBD1. The J segment lost 4 bases and the V segment lost 4 bases, leaving 17 bases of the junction unmatched. Germline V gene lookup returns CDR1 SGHRS and CDR2 YFSETQ. The CDR3 loop spans 17 amino acids. Written as DNA, the CDR3 is TGCGCCAGCAGCCCAGATCCAGCCGGGACAGTTCGATACGAGCAGTACTTC. Encoded protein: CASSPDPAGTVRYEQYF.

Of note for this clonotype: A much bigger clone sits one base away, suggesting this may be a read error. The V and J genes are TRBV29-1 and TRBJ2-5; D gene uncertain. The CDR3 extends over 14 amino acids. Germline V gene sequence: CDR1 SQVTM, CDR2 ANQGSEA. CDR3 region: CSVEGPGPQEPQYF. CDR3 DNA sequence: TGCAGCGTTGAGGGTCCTGGGCCACAAGAGCCCCAGTACTTC. The full variable domain, in which reference TRBV29-1 and TRBJ2-5 provide the parts outside the CDR3, is SAVISQKPSRDICQRGTSLTIQCQVDSQVTMMFWYRQQPGQSLTLIATANQGSEATYESGFVIDKFPISRPNLTFSTLTVSNMSPEDSSIYLCSVEGPGPQEPQYFGPGTRLLVL.

J is TRBJ1-1 and V is TRBV7-6; the D is unclear. In germline, CDR1 is SGHVS, CDR2 FNYEAQ. The length of the CDR3 is 17 residues. V shed 5 bases and J shed 4 bases, with 23 bases lying between them. The CDR3 DNA is TGTGCCAGCAGCCCTGGACCGTTGACAAGCAGGACCACTGAAGCTTTCTTT. Translating gives CASSPGPLTSRTTEAFF.

Turning to this clonotype: This may be a read error, as it is one base from a much larger clone. The chain couples TRBV20-1 to TRBJ1-1; D unclear. The germline V and J ends were trimmed by 0 bases and 8 bases, with 13 bases remaining between them. The V gene's germline CDR1 is DFQATT and CDR2 SNEGSKA (reference sequence). The CDR3 is 13 amino acids. CDR3 sequence (DNA): TGCAGTGCTAGAGACGGACCGAGAGAGGAAGCTTTCTTT. It codes for CSARDGPREEAFF.

The rearrangement uses TRBV4-1 and TRBJ2-7, with D hard to call. Germline CDR1 MGHRA, CDR2 YSYEKL. V was trimmed by 2 bases and J by 5 bases, leaving 13 bases between them. The length of the CDR3 is 14 residues. The CDR3 DNA is TGCGCCAGCAGCCAACTGCCTCCGACCGACGAGCAGTACTTC. Translating it yields CASSQLPPTDEQYF.

This clonotype was counted at least ten times. The rearrangement uses TRBV4-1 and TRBJ2-3; no clear D. Germline V gives CDR1 MGHRA, CDR2 YSYEKL. This CDR3 has 14 amino acids. V was cut by 0 bases and J by 3 bases, with 7 bases left in between. The CDR3 reads CASSQDVETDTQYF. In DNA form, the CDR3 reads TGCGCCAGCAGCCAAGACGTAGAGACAGATACGCAGTATTTT.

The chain recombines TRBV28 with TRBJ1-5; D gene unclear. Trimming removed 2 bases at V and 3 bases at J, with 8 bases between. The CDR3 is made up of 14 amino acids. Germline V lookup: CDR1 MDHEN, CDR2 SYDVKM. CDR3 amino acids: CASSLRGYNQPQHF. The CDR3 nucleotides are TGTGCCAGCAGTTTACGCGGCTACAATCAGCCCCAGCATTTT.

This clonotype was seen ten or more times. V is TRBV6-5 and J is TRBJ2-4, with D possibly TRBD2 on 6 matching bases. Trimming removed 0 bases from V and 1 base from J, with 7 bases in between. This CDR3 is built from 15 residues. Per germline, CDR1 MNHEY and CDR2 SVGAGI. This CDR3 reads CASSYSSGAKNIQYF. In nucleotides, the CDR3 is TGTGCCAGCAGTTACTCGAGCGGGGCCAAAAACATTCAGTACTTC.

To note about this clonotype: One end of the junction is discordant with germline, which a read error may explain. This rearrangement joins TRBV7-9 to TRBJ2-7, with 10 nucleotides matching TRBD1. This CDR3 comprises 14 residues. Germline-derived CDR1 and CDR2 are SEHNR and FQNEAQ (reference sequence). The CDR3 DNA reads TGTGCCAGCGGCTTACAGGGACAGGGGAACGAGCAGTACTTC. This gives the protein CASGLQGQGNEQYF.

About this clonotype itself: The junction departs from germline at one end; a sequencing error may be responsible. This chain links TRBV5-1 with TRBJ2-5; D assignment may be TRBD1 or TRBD2 (5 bases each). The CDR3 length is 13 residues. Looked up from germline, CDR1 is SGHRS and CDR2 is YFSETQ. The CDR3 loop is CASSWDPQETQYF. Written as DNA, the CDR3 is TGCGCCAGCAGCTGGGACCCGCAAGAGACCCAATACTTC.

This clonotype was seen only a few times. The rearrangement links TRBV9 to TRBJ2-3, with TRBD2 as a possible D gene (6 bases). This CDR3 has 16 amino acids. Germline assignment: CDR1 SGDLS and CDR2 YYNGEE. Trimming removed 3 bases from V and 5 bases from J, with 19 bases in between. CDR3 nucleotides: TGTGCCAGCAGCGGCCTAGCGCTGAGATTGGGAGATACGCAGTATTTT. Protein product: CASSGLALRLGDTQYF.

CDR3 sequence: CASSYGGTGIYYEQYF. CDR3 nucleotide sequence: TGTGCCAGCAGTTATGGAGGGACAGGGATTTACTACGAGCAGTACTTC. The chain combines TRBV6-5 with TRBJ2-7; 9 bases are a match to TRBD1. There are 16 residues in the CDR3. The V segment lost 3 bases and the J segment 3 bases; nucleotides outside the gene matches: 9. Germline V gives CDR1 MNHEY, CDR2 SVGAGI.

Regarding this clonotype: This may come from a read error, since a much larger clone is one base off. The chain uses TRBV5-1 and TRBJ2-7; perhaps TRBD1 as D (6 bases). Per the germline V gene, CDR1 is SGHRS and CDR2 is YFSETQ. This CDR3 is 16 amino acids long. The CDR3 DNA reads TGCGCCAGCAGCTTGATGACAGGCGCGAACCTATACGAGCGGTACTTC. Amino acids: CASSLMTGANLYERYF.